The rows below give T cell receptor beta chains drawn from one sample of a study of cytomegalovirus exposure and HLA in healthy donors. Profiled with immunoSEQ multiplex PCR; TCRdb holds only in-frame clones, not every one. Of about 200,000 clones listed, 73% are singletons. The sample comprised PBMCs. These receptors all come from a woman under 40 in good health and CMV-seronegative. CDR3s include the opening cysteine and the closing phenylalanine or tryptophan. D genes are given only for firm matches. Expanded clones are given a class, and other clones once, few, many or no size at all.

V	size	J	D	CDR3	DNA
TRBV18	NA	TRBJ1-6	TRBD1	CASGRDRYNSPLHF	TGTGCCAGCGGGCGGGACAGGTATAATTCACCCCTCCACTTT
TRBV4-1	NA	TRBJ2-7	TRBD1	CASSQGTVTKASYEQYF	TGCGCCAGCAGCCAGGGGACAGTTACGAAGGCATCCTACGAGCAGTACTTC
TRBV27	NA	TRBJ2-5	TRBD2	CASSPLGGWETQYF	TGTGCCAGCAGTCCGCTGGGGGGGTGGGAGACCCAGTACTTC
TRBV7-2	NA	TRBJ1-2	NA	CASSVTSNYGYTF	TGTGCCAGCAGCGTGACATCTAACTATGGCTACACCTTC
TRBV5-4	NA	TRBJ1-4	NA	CASSLRGTNEKLFF	TGTGCCAGCAGCTTGAGGGGGACTAATGAAAAACTGTTTTTT
TRBV6-5	NA	TRBJ2-3	NA	CASSYTSTDTQYF	TGTGCCAGCAGTTACACTAGCACAGATACGCAGTATTTT
TRBV2	NA	TRBJ2-4	NA	CASRKEILAKNIQYF	TGTGCCAGCAGGAAGGAGATTTTGGCCAAAAACATTCAATACTTC
TRBV25-1	NA	TRBJ2-1	TRBD2	CASRGTSGSYNEQFF	TGTGCCAGCAGGGGGACTAGCGGGAGCTACAATGAGCAGTTCTTC
TRBV4-1	few	TRBJ1-2	NA	CASSPPRSSYGYTF	TGCGCCAGCAGCCCACCTCGAAGTAGCTATGGCTACACCTTC
TRBV11-2	NA	TRBJ1-5	TRBD1	CASSFDRGNQPQHF	TGTGCCAGCAGCTTTGACAGGGGCAATCAGCCCCAGCATTTT
TRBV7-6	once	TRBJ2-5	NA	CASSSGETQYF	TGTGCCAGCAGCTCGGGGGAGACCCAGTACTTC
TRBV27	NA	TRBJ2-6	NA	CASSLIGSGANVLTF	TGTGCCAGCAGTTTAATCGGGTCCGGGGCCAACGTCCTGACTTTC
TRBV6-1	few	TRBJ1-6	TRBD1	CASSERQGVGSPLHF	TGTGCCAGCAGTGAAAGACAGGGGGTCGGTTCACCCCTCCACTTT
TRBV5-1	few	TRBJ1-4	NA	CASSLDSYATNEKLFF	TGCGCCAGCAGCTTGGACAGTTATGCAACTAATGAAAAACTGTTTTTT
TRBV7-2	NA	TRBJ2-7	NA	CASSSSWLSYEQYF	TGTGCCAGCAGCTCCTCGTGGCTCTCCTACGAGCAGTACTTC
TRBV7-2	few	TRBJ1-1	TRBD1	CASSLAGQGFGEAFF	TGTGCCAGCAGCTTAGCTGGACAGGGGTTCGGTGAAGCTTTCTTT
TRBV10-1	few	TRBJ2-2	TRBD2	CASSAGGTGELFF	TGCGCCAGCTCTGCGGGGGGCACCGGGGAGCTGTTTTTT
TRBV4-2	NA	TRBJ2-7	TRBD2	CASSHRLAGGRSYEQYF	TGTGCCAGCAGCCATCGCCTAGCGGGAGGCCGCTCCTACGAGCAGTACTTC
TRBV10-3	many	TRBJ2-7	NA	CAILLGQGSEYEQYF	TGTGCCATCCTACTCGGCCAGGGAAGTGAGTATGAGCAGTACTTC
TRBV15	few	TRBJ2-7	NA	CATSRDWNSEQYF	TGTGCCACCAGCAGAGATTGGAACAGCGAGCAGTACTTC
TRBV5-1	NA	TRBJ1-1	NA	CASRVSGGETEAFF	TGCGCCAGTAGGGTCTCGGGGGGCGAAACTGAAGCTTTCTTT
TRBV9	NA	TRBJ2-1	TRBD2	CASSPRRGGRADNEQFF	TGTGCCAGCAGCCCCCGCCGAGGCGGGAGGGCCGACAATGAGCAGTTCTTC
TRBV6-5	once	TRBJ2-7	NA	CASSQGTSYEQYF	TGTGCCAGCAGCCAAGGGACTTCTTACGAGCAGTACTTC
TRBV29-1	NA	TRBJ1-1	TRBD1	CSVISGQGIRMVEAFF	TGCAGCGTCATTTCGGGACAGGGGATACGAATGGTTGAAGCTTTCTTT
TRBV5-8	few	TRBJ1-2	NA	CASSLATGSSGYTF	TGTGCCAGCAGCTTGGCCACAGGGTCTTCTGGCTACACCTTC
TRBV27	NA	TRBJ1-6	NA	CASSPHGNSPLHF	TGTGCCAGCAGTCCCCACGGGAATTCACCCCTCCACTTT
TRBV29-1	NA	TRBJ1-2	TRBD1	CSATTGGRGYTF	TGCAGCGCCACCACAGGGGGCAGGGGCTACACCTTC
TRBV9	NA	TRBJ1-2	TRBD1	CASSVYDRGIIGYTF	TGTGCCAGCAGCGTTTACGACAGGGGGATCATTGGCTACACCTTC
TRBV5-4	NA	TRBJ1-2	TRBD1	CASSPVDRGQMGYGYTF	TGTGCCAGCAGCCCGGTGGACAGGGGACAGATGGGCTATGGCTACACCTTC
TRBV11-3	once	TRBJ2-1	NA	CASSSRDSRNEQFF	TGTGCCAGCAGCTCTCGGGACTCTCGGAATGAGCAGTTCTTC
TRBV10-2	NA	TRBJ2-7	NA	CASRPPGYEQYF	TGCGCCAGCAGGCCCCCGGGGTACGAGCAGTACTTC
TRBV18	NA	TRBJ1-2	NA	CASSPPDSYGYTF	TGTGCCAGCTCACCACCTGACAGCTATGGCTACACCTTC
TRBV27	NA	TRBJ2-7	NA	CASSYGVDYEQYF	TGTGCCAGCAGTTATGGAGTGGACTACGAGCAGTACTTC
TRBV11-2	NA	TRBJ2-3	TRBD2	CASSTGWRGGKADTQYF	TGTGCCAGCAGCACAGGGTGGCGGGGGGGCAAAGCAGATACGCAGTATTTT
TRBV6-5	few	TRBJ2-3	TRBD2	CASSYGAGKGTDTQYF	TGTGCCAGCAGTTACGGAGCGGGAAAGGGCACAGATACGCAGTATTTT
TRBV18	NA	TRBJ1-4	NA	CASSRQQGEKLFF	TGTGCCAGCTCACGTCAACAGGGTGAAAAACTGTTTTTT
TRBV9	NA	TRBJ2-2	NA	CASSADRNTGELFF	TGTGCCAGCAGCGCGGACAGGAACACCGGGGAGCTGTTTTTT
TRBV5-1	NA	TRBJ2-2	NA	CASSLKALTRGTGELFF	TGCGCCAGCAGCTTGAAGGCTCTCACTCGGGGCACCGGGGAGCTGTTTTTT
TRBV30	NA	TRBJ2-3	TRBD2	CAWRREAPQDTQYF	TGTGCCTGGAGGCGGGAGGCCCCTCAGGATACGCAGTATTTT
TRBV5-1	once	TRBJ1-1	TRBD1	CASSLRGQVWTEAFF	TGCGCCAGCAGCTTGCGAGGACAGGTATGGACTGAAGCTTTCTTT
TRBV5-1	once	TRBJ2-5	TRBD1	CASSFTDRDETQYF	TGCGCCAGCAGCTTTACTGACAGGGATGAGACCCAGTACTTC
TRBV10-1	once	TRBJ1-4	NA	CASSESTGFGEKLFF	TGCGCCAGCAGTGAGTCTACGGGGTTTGGTGAAAAACTGTTTTTT
TRBV4-1	NA	TRBJ2-7	TRBD2	CASSQDWREVSYEQYF	TGCGCCAGCAGCCAAGATTGGCGGGAGGTCTCCTACGAGCAGTACTTC
TRBV7-6	few	TRBJ1-3	NA	CASSFSGVGNTIYF	TGTGCCAGCAGCTTTTCAGGGGTAGGAAACACCATATATTTT
TRBV10-3	NA	TRBJ1-1	NA	CAISLGMNTEAFF	TGTGCCATCAGTCTGGGCATGAACACTGAAGCTTTCTTT
TRBV7-9	NA	TRBJ2-5	TRBD1	CASSLPGGLETQYF	TGTGCCAGCAGCTTACCAGGGGGCTTAGAGACCCAGTACTTC
TRBV6-5	NA	TRBJ2-1	TRBD1	CASSLTGDNEQFF	TGTGCCAGCAGTTTGACAGGGGACAATGAGCAGTTCTTC
TRBV6-1	NA	TRBJ1-2	TRBD1	CASTGTGGIDYGYTF	TGTGCCAGCACCGGGACAGGGGGCATCGACTATGGCTACACCTTC
TRBV21-1	NA	TRBJ2-5	NA	CASSKGRDREGETQYF	TGTGCCAGCAGCAAAGGGCGGGACAGGGAAGGTGAGACCCAGTACTTC